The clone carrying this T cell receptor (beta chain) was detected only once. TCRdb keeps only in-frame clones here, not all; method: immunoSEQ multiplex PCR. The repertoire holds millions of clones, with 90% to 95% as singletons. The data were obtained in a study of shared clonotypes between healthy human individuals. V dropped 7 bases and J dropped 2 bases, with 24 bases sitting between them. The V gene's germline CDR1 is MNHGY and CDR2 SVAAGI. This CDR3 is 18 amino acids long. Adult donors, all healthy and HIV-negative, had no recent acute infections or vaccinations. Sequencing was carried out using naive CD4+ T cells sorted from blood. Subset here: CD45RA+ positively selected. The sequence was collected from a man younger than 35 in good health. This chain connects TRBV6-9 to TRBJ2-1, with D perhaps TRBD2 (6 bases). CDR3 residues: CASTLDPGRRVTYNEQFF. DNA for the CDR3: TGTGCCAGCACCCTCGATCCGGGGAGGAGGGTAACCTACAATGAGCAGTTCTTC.